Following are 27 T cell receptor beta chains from one sample sequenced in a study of a mutant IDH1 vaccine in newly diagnosed glioma. Indicated time point: baseline, week 1 (first vaccination visit). Described treatment: pre-vaccination baseline after standard-of-care therapy. Some clones are missing from TCRdb's copy, which holds only in-frame ones; the method was immunoSEQ multiplex PCR. Found here are 30,000 to 40,000 clones, roughly 89% of them singletons; the top ten hold 15% to 20%. The specimen was PBMCs, collected from a glioma patient treated with radiotherapy, temozolomide or both. All receptors derive from a man aged 18 to 29 with glioma.

This sequence joins TRBV7-8 and TRBJ1-5; D not resolved. V was pared by 5 bases and J by 2 bases, with 10 bases between. CDR1 and CDR2 from the germline V gene are SGHVS and FQNEAQ. The CDR3 extends over 14 amino acids. Here the CDR3 reads CASSPGWGNQPQHF. The CDR3 nucleotides are TGTGCCAGCAGCCCGGGGTGGGGCAATCAGCCCCAGCATTTT.

In this sample, this clone turned up once. The chain's CDR3 is CATTDSEQLPTGELFF. In DNA, the CDR3 is TGTGCCACCACGGACTCAGAACAGCTACCCACCGGGGAGCTGTTTTTT. The genes are TRBV15 and TRBJ2-2; maybe TRBD2 (5 bases). V lost 7 bases and J 4 bases, leaving 19 bases between the germline ends. This CDR3 is built from 16 residues. CDR1 and CDR2 from the germline V gene are LNHNV and YYDKDF (reference sequence).

Note on this clone: One end of the junction varies from germline; a read error may be responsible. The chain couples TRBV5-8 to TRBJ1-2, with TRBD1 identical over 9 bases. This CDR3 spans 11 amino acids. In germline, CDR1 is SGHTS, CDR2 YDEGEE. CDR3 bases: TGTGCCAGCAGGGTGGACAGGGGCGCCTTCTTC. Translation gives CASRVDRGAFF.

This clone was detected a few times. This chain connects TRBV6-1 to TRBJ2-6; D gene ambiguous. This CDR3 has 16 amino acids. V gave up 4 bases and J gave up 2 bases, with 12 bases separating them. Germline lookup yields CDR1 MNHNS and CDR2 SASEGT. Here the CDR3 DNA reads TGTGCCAGCAGTGGCCCATTTCGAACTGGGGCCAACGTCCTGACTTTC. Its protein product is CASSGPFRTGANVLTF.

This chain uses TRBV30 with TRBJ1-4; 7 bases map to TRBD1. J was trimmed by 3 bases and V by 3 bases; bases with no gene match: 4. There are 14 residues in the CDR3. CDR1 and CDR2 from the germline V gene are GTSNPN and SVGIG (reference sequence). CDR3 in amino acids: CAWRAQGSNEKLFF. CDR3 in DNA: TGTGCCTGGAGAGCACAGGGGTCTAATGAAAAACTGTTTTTT.

The chain employs TRBV6-5 and TRBJ1-3, with D uncertain. This CDR3 is 12 amino acids long. Trimming removed 7 bases at V and 0 bases at J, with 4 bases between. The germline V gene encodes CDR1 MNHEY and CDR2 SVGAGI. CDR3 nucleotides: TGTGCCAGCAAATCCTCTGGAAACACCATATATTTT. This encodes CASKSSGNTIYF.

This sequence joins TRBV5-6 and TRBJ1-1; D gene unclear. CDR1 and CDR2 (germline): SGHDT, YYEEEE. The V and J ends lost 7 bases and 3 bases respectively, with 10 bases between them. This CDR3 spans 12 amino acids. The CDR3 loop is CASSWADTEAFF. CDR3 nucleotides: TGTGCCAGCTCGTGGGCGGACACTGAAGCTTTCTTT. Full variable domain (remainder filled in from reference TRBV5-6 and TRBJ1-1): DAGVTQSPTHLIKTRGQQVTLRCSPKSGHDTVSWYQQALGQGPQFIFQYYEEEERQRGNFPDRFSGHQFPNYSSELNVNALLLGDSALYLCASSWADTEAFFGQGTRLTVV.

The rearrangement uses TRBV18 and TRBJ1-5, with D uncertain. This CDR3 comprises 15 residues. Germline V gene data show CDR1 as KGHSH and CDR2 as LQKENI. V was trimmed by 5 bases and J by 2 bases, leaving 13 bases between them. CDR3 sequence: CASSSDNSGNQPQHF. CDR3 bases: TGTGCCAGCTCATCGGATAACAGCGGCAATCAGCCCCAGCATTTT.

This rearrangement joins TRBV28 to TRBJ1-2, with D possibly TRBD1 on 5 matching bases. Germline V gene sequence: CDR1 MDHEN, CDR2 SYDVKM. The CDR3 is 15 amino acids. Deletions cut 2 bases from V and 8 bases from J, with 18 bases between. CDR3 residues: CASSLTGAPREGYTF. As DNA, the CDR3 is TGTGCCAGCAGTTTAACCGGGGCTCCAAGGGAGGGCTACACCTTC.

This clone was detected a few times. This chain joins TRBV29-1 and TRBJ1-1; possible D gene TRBD1, 5 bases. Trimming took 3 bases from V and 9 from J, leaving 8 bases between them. The CDR3 contains 10 residues. CDR1 and CDR2 from the germline V gene are SQVTM and ANQGSEA. In nucleotides, the CDR3 is TGCAGCGTTGAGGGGGTCCAAGCTTTCTTT. Its protein product is CSVEGVQAFF.

The gene calls are TRBV10-3 and TRBJ1-5; perhaps TRBD1 as D (5 bases). Germline lookup yields CDR1 ENHRY and CDR2 SYGVKD. The CDR3 totals 12 residues. V was trimmed by 6 bases and J by 11 bases, leaving 14 bases between them. In nucleotides, the CDR3 is TGTGCCATCAGCTCGGACGGGGCGTCCCAGCATTTT. Translated, it gives CAISSDGASQHF.

J is TRBJ2-2 and V is TRBV10-3; TRBD2 might be the D (6 bases). CDR3 length equals 14 residues. V lost 10 bases to trimming and J lost 2 bases, with 14 bases between them. From germline, CDR1 is ENHRY and CDR2 SYGVKD. CDR3 in amino acids: CATAGRGNTGELFF. The CDR3, as DNA: TGTGCCACCGCGGGAAGGGGAAACACCGGGGAGCTGTTTTTT.

The chain joins TRBV5-1 to TRBJ1-1; 9 bases agree with TRBD1. J lost 4 bases, V lost 4 bases, and 20 bases had no gene match. Germline CDR1 reads SGHRS; CDR2 reads YFSETQ. CDR3 length: 19 residues. The CDR3 loop is CASSPFGTGSLGVVTEAFF. The CDR3 DNA is TGCGCCAGCAGCCCGTTCGGGACAGGGAGTCTCGGGGTGGTCACTGAAGCTTTCTTT.

The chain recombines TRBV27 with TRBJ2-6; D tentatively reads TRBD1 or TRBD2 (6 bases each). Germline V gene data show CDR1 as MNHEY and CDR2 as SMNVEV (reference sequence). CDR3 length equals 17 residues. V was clipped by 2 bases and J by 0 bases, with 11 bases between them. The CDR3 DNA reads TGTGCCAGCAGTTTACTGGGGGGCGACTCTGGGGCCAACGTCCTGACTTTC. This translates into CASSLLGGDSGANVLTF. Looking up the rest from reference TRBV27 and TRBJ2-6 gives the full variable domain: EAQVTQNPRYLITVTGKKLTVTCSQNMNHEYMSWYRQDPGLGLRQIYYSMNVEVTDKGDVPEGYKVSRKEKRNFPLILESPSPNQTSLYFCASSLLGGDSGANVLTFGAGSRLTVL.

The chain couples TRBV14 to TRBJ1-1; D gene ambiguous. The germline V gene encodes CDR1 SGHDN and CDR2 FVKESK. This CDR3 comprises 13 residues. V lost 4 bases and J lost 8, with 14 bases in between. CDR3 amino acids: CASSPGGITEAFF. CDR3 sequence (DNA): TGTGCCAGCAGCCCCGGAGGTATCACCGAAGCTTTCTTT.

V usage is TRBV7-2 and J usage is TRBJ2-7; maybe TRBD2 (6 bases). CDR1 SGHTA and CDR2 FQGNSA come from the germline V gene. V was trimmed by 1 base and J by 5 bases, leaving 12 bases between them. This CDR3 is 14 amino acids long. DNA of the CDR3: TGTGCCAGCAGCTTAGTGGGGGGAGGCAACGAGCAGTACTTC. This translates into CASSLVGGGNEQYF.

The rearrangement links TRBV6-5 to TRBJ2-1; 10 bases fit TRBD1. J lost 9 bases, V lost 2 bases, and 7 bases had no gene match. The CDR3 sequence is 15 residues long. The germline gives CDR1 MNHEY, CDR2 SVGAGI. CDR3 protein: CASSYPGTGEGEQFF. The DNA for the CDR3 is TGTGCCAGCAGTTACCCCGGGACAGGGGAGGGTGAGCAGTTCTTC.

The chain carries TRBV9 and TRBJ2-2, with TRBD2 matching over 8 bases. Trimming removed 1 base from V and 4 bases from J; junction bases left unmatched: 6. This CDR3 is 16 amino acids long. Germline V gene data show CDR1 as SGDLS and CDR2 as YYNGEE. This CDR3 reads CASSVRAGVATGELFF. The CDR3 region has the DNA TGTGCCAGCAGCGTACGAGCGGGAGTTGCCACCGGGGAGCTGTTTTTT.

The rearrangement uses TRBV11-2 and TRBJ2-3; no clear D gene. CDR1 is SGHAT and CDR2 is FQNNGV in the germline V gene. V was shortened by 3 bases and J by 2 bases, with 9 bases between the two germline ends. The CDR3 totals 14 residues. The CDR3, as DNA: TGTGCCAGCAGCTTGTCCTTACCCACAGATACGCAGTATTTT. Its protein is CASSLSLPTDTQYF. The full variable domain, rest sourced from reference TRBV11-2 and TRBJ2-3, is EAGVAQSPRYKIIEKRQSVAFWCNPISGHATLYWYQQILGQGPKLLIQFQNNGVVDDSQLPKDRFSAERLKGVDSTLKIQPAKLEDSAVYLCASSLSLPTDTQYFGPGTRLTVL.

This chain joins TRBV28 and TRBJ1-5, with D unclear. Trimming shortened V by 2 bases and J by 9 bases, and 14 bases separated the two germline ends. This CDR3 contains 14 residues. Germline loops: CDR1 MDHEN, CDR2 SYDVKM. This CDR3 is CASSLPTVVAPQHF. CDR3 nucleotide sequence: TGTGCCAGCAGTTTACCTACAGTAGTGGCGCCCCAGCATTTT.

The chain is built from TRBV27 and TRBJ2-1; D is unclear. The CDR3 spans 13 residues. The V end was cut by 6 bases, the J end by 8 bases, with 14 bases between. CDR1 and CDR2 (germline): MNHEY, SMNVEV (reference sequence). This CDR3 is CASSPYMADEQFF. CDR3 bases: TGTGCCAGCAGCCCTTATATGGCGGATGAGCAGTTCTTC.

V gene TRBV4-1 combines with J gene TRBJ1-3; D gene unclear. Per the germline V gene, CDR1 is MGHRA and CDR2 is YSYEKL. Trimming took 2 bases from V and 4 from J, leaving 12 bases between them. The length of the CDR3 is 15 residues. CDR3 region: CASSQLVRAGNTIYF. The CDR3 coding sequence is TGCGCCAGCAGCCAATTGGTACGTGCGGGAAACACCATATATTTT.

This rearrangement joins TRBV19 to TRBJ2-3; 9 nucleotides align to TRBD1. Germline-derived CDR1 and CDR2 are LNHDA and SQIVND (reference sequence). V trimming: 5 bases; J trimming: 2 bases; junction bases outside the gene matches: 14. CDR3 length: 18 amino acids. CDR3 nucleotide sequence: TGTGCCAGTAGTTCCCCTGACTCGGGACAGGGAATCACAGATACGCAGTATTTT. It codes for CASSSPDSGQGITDTQYF.

The genes are TRBV2 and TRBJ1-5, with no clear D. Germline loops: CDR1 SNHLY, CDR2 FYNNEI. V dropped 1 base and J dropped 6 bases, with 16 bases sitting between them. This CDR3 spans 16 amino acids. Here the CDR3 reads CASSEDDLMWSQPQHF. The CDR3 DNA follows: TGTGCCAGCAGTGAAGATGACCTTATGTGGAGTCAGCCCCAGCATTTT.

This clone was seen a single time. The rearrangement uses TRBV19 and TRBJ1-1; the match to TRBD1 covers 7 bases. CDR1 is LNHDA and CDR2 is SQIVND in the germline V gene (reference sequence). The CDR3 spans 13 residues. V gave up 5 bases and J gave up 5 bases; unmatched junction bases: 5. CDR3 DNA sequence: TGTGCCAGTAGTTGGACAGGAGGAACTGAAGCTTTCTTT. It yields the protein CASSWTGGTEAFF.

The chain couples TRBV10-2 to TRBJ2-2; D gene unclear. Per the germline V gene, CDR1 is WSHSY and CDR2 is SAAADI. The CDR3 runs to 14 residues. The V end was cut by 7 bases, the J end by 2 bases, with 11 bases between. The CDR3 is CASMPNPNTGELFF. CDR3 DNA: TGCGCCAGCATGCCGAACCCTAACACCGGGGAGCTGTTTTTT.

The chain uses TRBV28 and TRBJ2-6, with D maybe TRBD1 (5 bases). Trimming removed 6 bases at V and 3 bases at J, with 18 bases between. Germline values: CDR1 MDHEN, CDR2 SYDVKM. The CDR3 totals 17 residues. The CDR3, as DNA: TGTGCCAGCAGCCAACCTCCAGGGTTGGGTGGGGCCAACGTCCTGACTTTC. This codes for CASSQPPGLGGANVLTF.